The 4 T cell receptor beta chains below come from one sample, sequenced in a study of CD8+CD57+ T cells in acquired aplastic anemia. It was genomic DNA that served as the template for profiling TCR beta VDJ and CDR3. TCRdb fed the reads into MiXCR, producing one record per CDR3 protein. The table has a few hundred thousand distinct CDR3 sequences, around 82% seen once. Patients included in sequencing had previously demonstrated CD8+CD57+ cell expansion by flow cytometry. The sample comprised sorted CD4+, CD8+, or CD8+CD57+ T cells (not recorded which) from PBMCs. The receptor set was obtained from a human donor with aplastic anemia.

This clonotype was counted a single time. This rearrangement joins TRBV11-2 to TRBJ2-5, with a tentative D call TRBD2 (6 bases). The CDR3 spans 12 residues. Trimming cost V 9 bases and J 7 bases, with 15 bases left between them. CDR1 and CDR2 from the germline V gene are SGHAT and FQNNGV. CDR3 DNA sequence: TGTGCCAGACGCGGGGCTGGAGGGACCCAGTACTTC. This sequence encodes CARRGAGGTQYF. The variable domain in full, completed from reference TRBV11-2 and TRBJ2-5, reads EAGVAQSPRYKIIEKRQSVAFWCNPISGHATLYWYQQILGQGPKLLIQFQNNGVVDDSQLPKDRFSAERLKGVDSTLKIQPAKLEDSAVYLCARRGAGGTQYFGPGTRLLVL.

The V gene is TRBV10-3, the J gene TRBJ1-1, with D perhaps TRBD1 (5 bases). Trimming took 6 bases from V and 3 from J, leaving 20 bases between them. The CDR3 has 16 amino acids. The germline CDR1 and CDR2 sequences are ENHRY and SYGVKD. The CDR3 DNA follows: TGTGCCATCAGCGGCGACGAGACAGACTTGCACACTGAAGCTTTCTTT. Its translation is CAISGDETDLHTEAFF.

V usage is TRBV11-3 and J usage is TRBJ1-2; TRBD1 might be the D (5 bases). The CDR3 length is 15 residues. With 4 bases removed from V and 2 bases from J, the gap between germline ends came to 14 bases. Germline V gene data show CDR1 as SGHNT and CDR2 as YENEEA. The CDR3 DNA reads TGTGCCAGCAGCTGGGAACAGACAGCAAACTATGGCTACACCTTC. The encoded protein is CASSWEQTANYGYTF.

The chain is built from TRBV7-8 and TRBJ1-5; D not certain. Germline CDR1 SGHVS, CDR2 FQNEAQ. The CDR3 is 13 residues long. Trimming left V 0 bases short and J 15 bases short, with 15 bases between. The CDR3 DNA sequence: TGTGCCAGCAGCTTAGCAGGAGCTCAGCCCACGCATTTT. This gives the protein CASSLAGAQPTHF.